Listed below are T cell receptor beta chains from one sample, sequenced in a study of T cells in Graves' hyperthyroidism and ophthalmopathy. TCRdb re-analysed the multiplex PCR reads in MiXCR, keeping a single row per CDR3 protein. The data show about 290,000 distinct CDR3 sequences, with about an eighth seen just once and 7% to 8.5% held by the top ten. The sequenced sample was blood. The receptors come from a woman aged 25 to 39 with Graves' hyperthyroidism that later progressed to Graves' ophthalmopathy. Both conserved end residues are part of each CDR3. D genes are given only for firm matches. Clone size is not always given. Where it is, it says once, few, many or a class for expanded clones.

d_gene: TRBD2
j_gene: TRBJ2-3
v_gene: TRBV18
abundance: many
CDR3nt: TGTGCCAGCTCACCACCGCAGGGAGGGGGCACAGATACGCAGTATTTT
CDR3aa: CASSPPQGGGTDTQYF

d_gene: TRBD2
j_gene: TRBJ2-5
v_gene: TRBV6-2/TRBV6-3
abundance: many
CDR3nt: TGTGCCAGCAGTTACGTCGCGGGAGAGCTCGGGGAGACCCAGTACTTC
CDR3aa: CASSYVAGELGETQYF

d_gene: NA
j_gene: TRBJ1-4
v_gene: TRBV7-8
abundance: many
CDR3nt: TGTGCCAGCAGCTTAGGACAGGCCGAAAATGAAAAACTGTTTTTT
CDR3aa: CASSLGQAENEKLFF

d_gene: TRBD2
j_gene: TRBJ2-7
v_gene: TRBV20-1
abundance: many
CDR3nt: TGCAGTGCTAGAGATCCGGCGGGAGGGGTTTACGAGCAGTACTTC
CDR3aa: CSARDPAGGVYEQYF

d_gene: NA
j_gene: TRBJ2-5
v_gene: TRBV18
abundance: many
CDR3nt: TGTGCCAGCTCAAAGGACTCGGCCCAAGAGACCCAGTACTTC
CDR3aa: CASSKDSAQETQYF

d_gene: NA
j_gene: TRBJ1-1
v_gene: TRBV7-9
abundance: many
CDR3nt: TGTGCCAGCAGCTTCGGTCGGGATGAGGACACTGAAGCTTTCTTT
CDR3aa: CASSFGRDEDTEAFF

d_gene: NA
j_gene: TRBJ2-7
v_gene: TRBV28
abundance: many
CDR3nt: TGTGCCAGCAGTTCTCGGCGGGACAGCTCTCGCTCCTACGAGCAGTACTTC
CDR3aa: CASSSRRDSSRSYEQYF

d_gene: TRBD2
j_gene: TRBJ2-3
v_gene: TRBV19
abundance: NA
CDR3nt: TGTGCCAGTAGGGGCGGGAGTTTAGATACGCAGTATTTT
CDR3aa: CASRGGSLDTQYF

d_gene: TRBD1
j_gene: TRBJ1-5
v_gene: TRBV19
abundance: NA
CDR3nt: TGTGCCAGTAGTACACTAGCGCAGGGGGACGTGAGGAGCAATCAGCCCCAGCATTTT
CDR3aa: CASSTLAQGDVRSNQPQHF

d_gene: TRBD2
j_gene: TRBJ2-4
v_gene: TRBV20-1
abundance: many
CDR3nt: TGCAGTGCTAGAGCCGCGGGACTAGCGGTTGGAGGCAAAAACATTCAGTACTTC
CDR3aa: CSARAAGLAVGGKNIQYF

d_gene: NA
j_gene: TRBJ2-7
v_gene: TRBV3-1
abundance: many
CDR3nt: TGTGCCAGCAGTCGAGGGACACGCGAGCAGTACTTC
CDR3aa: CASSRGTREQYF

d_gene: NA
j_gene: TRBJ1-1
v_gene: TRBV20-1
abundance: many
CDR3nt: TGCAGTGCTGGAGAAGGGACTGAAGCTTTCTTT
CDR3aa: CSAGEGTEAFF

d_gene: NA
j_gene: TRBJ2-7
v_gene: TRBV28
abundance: NA
CDR3nt: TGTGCCAGCAGTTTCCCCTTGGAAGACATTTTCCGCGAGCAGTACTTC
CDR3aa: CASSFPLEDIFREQYF

d_gene: TRBD1
j_gene: TRBJ2-1
v_gene: TRBV10-3
abundance: many
CDR3nt: TGTGCCATCAGCCCCGGGACAGGGGGCCTGAATGAGCAGTTCTTC
CDR3aa: CAISPGTGGLNEQFF

d_gene: TRBD1
j_gene: TRBJ2-3
v_gene: TRBV2
abundance: many
CDR3nt: TGTGCCAGCAAAGTGGACAGGGGAACAGATACGCAGTATTTT
CDR3aa: CASKVDRGTDTQYF

d_gene: NA
j_gene: TRBJ2-7
v_gene: TRBV20-1
abundance: once
CDR3nt: TGCAGTGCTAGAGTTTTCGCCCGGGCAGACACCTACGAGCAGTACTTC
CDR3aa: CSARVFARADTYEQYF

d_gene: NA
j_gene: TRBJ1-5
v_gene: TRBV7-2
abundance: NA
CDR3nt: TGTGCCAGCAGCAGTGGGAGTGGGGGCAATCAGCCCCAGCATTTT
CDR3aa: CASSSGSGGNQPQHF

d_gene: NA
j_gene: TRBJ2-7
v_gene: TRBV5-1
abundance: many
CDR3nt: TGTGCCAGCAGCCTAGGGGGACACGAGCAGTACTTC
CDR3aa: CASSLGGHEQYF

d_gene: NA
j_gene: TRBJ2-1
v_gene: TRBV27
abundance: many
CDR3nt: TGTGCCAGCAGCCCCCGGGCCCTAGGGGACACTGAGCAGTTCTTC
CDR3aa: CASSPRALGDTEQFF

d_gene: NA
j_gene: TRBJ2-5
v_gene: TRBV5-5
abundance: many
CDR3nt: TGTGCCAGCAGCATCGGAGGGGCCAACCAAGAGACCCAGTACTTC
CDR3aa: CASSIGGANQETQYF

d_gene: NA
j_gene: TRBJ2-7
v_gene: TRBV27
abundance: many
CDR3nt: TGTGCCAGCTCCCAGAGCGGGACATACGAGCAGTACTTC
CDR3aa: CASSQSGTYEQYF

d_gene: NA
j_gene: TRBJ2-3
v_gene: TRBV6-2/TRBV6-3
abundance: few
CDR3nt: TGTGCCAGCAGCCAAGGGATGGGTACGCAGTATTTT
CDR3aa: CASSQGMGTQYF

d_gene: TRBD1
j_gene: TRBJ2-6
v_gene: TRBV2
abundance: many
CDR3nt: TGTGCCAGCAGTGAAGTACAGGGGTATACCGGGGCCAACGTCCTGACTTTC
CDR3aa: CASSEVQGYTGANVLTF

d_gene: TRBD1
j_gene: TRBJ2-3
v_gene: TRBV28
abundance: NA
CDR3nt: TGTGCCAGCAGCGGACAGGGGTTGGCCACAGATACGCAGTATTTT
CDR3aa: CASSGQGLATDTQYF

d_gene: NA
j_gene: TRBJ1-2
v_gene: TRBV6-2/TRBV6-3
abundance: few
CDR3nt: TGTGCCAGCAGTTACTCGGAGGGTTTGGGCTACACCTTC
CDR3aa: CASSYSEGLGYTF

d_gene: NA
j_gene: TRBJ1-3
v_gene: TRBV20-1
abundance: many
CDR3nt: TGCAGTGCTGGGGATCCCATATATTTT
CDR3aa: CSAGDPIYF

d_gene: TRBD1
j_gene: TRBJ2-7
v_gene: TRBV20-1
abundance: many
CDR3nt: TGCAGTGCTAGAGTTGCCTTAACAGGGGGCGACTACGAGCAGTACTTC
CDR3aa: CSARVALTGGDYEQYF

d_gene: NA
j_gene: TRBJ2-1
v_gene: TRBV18
abundance: many
CDR3nt: TGTGCCAGCTCACCCCAGGGACTGACTGCCAATGAGCAGTTCTTC
CDR3aa: CASSPQGLTANEQFF

d_gene: TRBD2
j_gene: TRBJ2-1
v_gene: TRBV19
abundance: many
CDR3nt: TGTGCCAGTAGTAGCGGGAGGGTTTACAATGAGCAGTTCTTC
CDR3aa: CASSSGRVYNEQFF

d_gene: NA
j_gene: TRBJ2-5
v_gene: TRBV3-1
abundance: many
CDR3nt: TGTGCCAGCAGCCCCGGGGAGACCCAGTACTTC
CDR3aa: CASSPGETQYF

d_gene: NA
j_gene: TRBJ1-1
v_gene: TRBV11-2
abundance: many
CDR3nt: TGTGCCAGCAGCCCCGGGAAGGGACCTTACACTGAAGCTTTCTTT
CDR3aa: CASSPGKGPYTEAFF

d_gene: NA
j_gene: TRBJ2-3
v_gene: TRBV5-4
abundance: few
CDR3nt: TGTGCCAGCAGCTTGGACAAGTCTAAAGGCACAGATACGCAGTATTTT
CDR3aa: CASSLDKSKGTDTQYF

d_gene: NA
j_gene: TRBJ2-3
v_gene: TRBV9
abundance: many
CDR3nt: TGTGCCAGCAGCACGCCGCGGGACGGTTACACAGATACGCAGTATTTT
CDR3aa: CASSTPRDGYTDTQYF

d_gene: TRBD2
j_gene: TRBJ2-7
v_gene: TRBV4-2
abundance: few
CDR3nt: TGTGCCAGCAGCCAAGAAATGCTAGCGGGGAGCTCCTACGAGCAGTACTTC
CDR3aa: CASSQEMLAGSSYEQYF

d_gene: NA
j_gene: TRBJ2-7
v_gene: TRBV4-3
abundance: many
CDR3nt: TGCGCCAGCAGCCAAGATCAAGGGGGCGAGCAGTACTTC
CDR3aa: CASSQDQGGEQYF

d_gene: NA
j_gene: TRBJ2-3
v_gene: TRBV7-9
abundance: few
CDR3nt: TGTGCCAGCAGCTTAACACGGGGCACAGATACGCAGTATTTT
CDR3aa: CASSLTRGTDTQYF

d_gene: TRBD1
j_gene: TRBJ1-2
v_gene: TRBV28
abundance: many
CDR3nt: TGTGCCAGCCGCGTAGACAGGGGGCTTGGCTACACCTTC
CDR3aa: CASRVDRGLGYTF

d_gene: NA
j_gene: TRBJ1-1
v_gene: TRBV28
abundance: NA
CDR3nt: NA
CDR3aa: CASTKERLRVGYEQYFGPGTEAFF

d_gene: NA
j_gene: TRBJ2-2
v_gene: TRBV24-1
abundance: many
CDR3nt: TGTGCCACCAGTGGGGCCAACACCGGGGAGCTGTTTTTT
CDR3aa: CATSGANTGELFF

d_gene: NA
j_gene: TRBJ1-1
v_gene: TRBV28
abundance: many
CDR3nt: TGTGCCAGCATCACACTTATGAACACTGAAGCTTTCTTT
CDR3aa: CASITLMNTEAFF

d_gene: NA
j_gene: TRBJ2-1
v_gene: TRBV4-3
abundance: NA
CDR3nt: TGCGCCAGCAGCCAAGATAGGGGTTACTACAATGAGCAGTTCTTC
CDR3aa: CASSQDRGYYNEQFF

d_gene: TRBD2
j_gene: TRBJ2-2
v_gene: TRBV3-1
abundance: many
CDR3nt: TGTGCCAGCAGCCTAGCGGGTTCGACCGGGGAGCTGTTTTTT
CDR3aa: CASSLAGSTGELFF

d_gene: TRBD2
j_gene: TRBJ2-7
v_gene: TRBV2
abundance: many
CDR3nt: TGTGCCAGCAGACAACCGATGACTAGCGGCCCCGCACACGAGCAGTACTTC
CDR3aa: CASRQPMTSGPAHEQYF

d_gene: TRBD2
j_gene: TRBJ2-7
v_gene: TRBV6-5
abundance: many
CDR3nt: TGTGCCAGCAGTTACTTCGGGCAGCGGGGCTACGAGCAGTACTTC
CDR3aa: CASSYFGQRGYEQYF

d_gene: NA
j_gene: TRBJ1-1
v_gene: TRBV12-3/TRBV12-4
abundance: NA
CDR3nt: TGTGCCAGCAGTCCGACAGGAAAGACTGAAGCTTTCTTT
CDR3aa: CASSPTGKTEAFF

d_gene: TRBD2
j_gene: TRBJ2-3
v_gene: TRBV5-1
abundance: NA
CDR3nt: TGCGCCAGCAGCTCGGGACTAGCGGGGGCCGACACAGATACGCAGTATTTT
CDR3aa: CASSSGLAGADTDTQYF

d_gene: TRBD1
j_gene: TRBJ1-1
v_gene: TRBV4-2
abundance: many
CDR3nt: TGTGCCAGCAGCCAATTTCCTGACAGGGCCGCTGAAGCTTTCTTT
CDR3aa: CASSQFPDRAAEAFF